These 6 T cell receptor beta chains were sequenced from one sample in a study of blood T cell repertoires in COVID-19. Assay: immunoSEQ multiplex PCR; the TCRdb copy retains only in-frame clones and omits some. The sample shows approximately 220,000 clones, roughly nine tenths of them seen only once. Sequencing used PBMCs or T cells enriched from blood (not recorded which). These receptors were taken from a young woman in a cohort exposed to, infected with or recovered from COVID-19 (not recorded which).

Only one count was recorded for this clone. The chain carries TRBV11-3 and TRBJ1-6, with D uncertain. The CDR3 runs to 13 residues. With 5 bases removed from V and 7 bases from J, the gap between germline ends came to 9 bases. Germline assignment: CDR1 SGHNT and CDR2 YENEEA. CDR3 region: CASSQTRNSPLHF. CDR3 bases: TGTGCCAGCAGCCAGACGCGGAATTCACCCCTCCACTTT.

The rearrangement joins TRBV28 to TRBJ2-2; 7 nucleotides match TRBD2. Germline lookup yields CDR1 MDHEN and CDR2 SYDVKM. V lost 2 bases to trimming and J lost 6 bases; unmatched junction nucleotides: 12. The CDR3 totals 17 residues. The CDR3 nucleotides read TGTGCCAGCAGTTTAGACGCGGGGGTTGGTTTGGCCGGGGAGCTGTTTTTT. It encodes CASSLDAGVGLAGELFF. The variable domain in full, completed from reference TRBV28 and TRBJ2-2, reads DVKVTQSSRYLVKRTGEKVFLECVQDMDHENMFWYRQDPGLGLRLIYFSYDVKMKEKGDIPEGYSVSREKKERFSLILESASTNQTSMYLCASSLDAGVGLAGELFFGEGSRLTVL.

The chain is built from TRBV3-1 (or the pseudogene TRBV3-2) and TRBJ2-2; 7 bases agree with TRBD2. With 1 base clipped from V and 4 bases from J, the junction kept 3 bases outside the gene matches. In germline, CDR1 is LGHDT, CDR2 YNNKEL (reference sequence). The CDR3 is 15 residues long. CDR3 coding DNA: TGTGCCAGCAGCCAAGCTCCTAGCGGCACCGGGGAGCTGTTTTTT. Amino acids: CASSQAPSGTGELFF.

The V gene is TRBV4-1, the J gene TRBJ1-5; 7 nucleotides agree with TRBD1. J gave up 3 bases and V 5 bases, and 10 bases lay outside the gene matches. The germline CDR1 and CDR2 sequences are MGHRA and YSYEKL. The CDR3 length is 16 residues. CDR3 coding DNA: TGCGCCAGCAGCGTAGACAGGGCCGCCCACAATCAGCCCCAGCATTTT. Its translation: CASSVDRAAHNQPQHF.

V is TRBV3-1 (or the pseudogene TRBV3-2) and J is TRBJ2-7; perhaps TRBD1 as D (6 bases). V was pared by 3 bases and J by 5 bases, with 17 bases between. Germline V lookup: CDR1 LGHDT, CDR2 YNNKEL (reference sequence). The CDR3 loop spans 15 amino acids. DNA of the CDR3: TGTGCCAGCAGCCATACCGGGCAGGGGTTCCACGAGCAGTACTTC. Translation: CASSHTGQGFHEQYF.

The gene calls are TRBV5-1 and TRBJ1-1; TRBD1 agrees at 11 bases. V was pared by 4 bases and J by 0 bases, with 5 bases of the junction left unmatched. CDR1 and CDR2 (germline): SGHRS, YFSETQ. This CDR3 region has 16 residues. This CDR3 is CASSTGTGGLNTEAFF. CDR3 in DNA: TGCGCCAGCAGCACCGGGACAGGGGGACTGAACACTGAAGCTTTCTTT.